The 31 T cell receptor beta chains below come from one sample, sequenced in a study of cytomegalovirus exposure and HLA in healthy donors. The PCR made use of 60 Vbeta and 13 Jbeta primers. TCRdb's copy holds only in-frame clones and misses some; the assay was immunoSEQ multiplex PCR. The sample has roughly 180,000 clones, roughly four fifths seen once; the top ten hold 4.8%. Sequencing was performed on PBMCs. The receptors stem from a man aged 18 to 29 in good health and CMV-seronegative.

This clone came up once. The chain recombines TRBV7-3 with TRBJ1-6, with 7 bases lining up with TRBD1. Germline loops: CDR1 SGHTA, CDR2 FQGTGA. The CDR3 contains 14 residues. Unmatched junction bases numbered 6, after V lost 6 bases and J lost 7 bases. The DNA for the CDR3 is TGTGCCAGCAGTTGGGGACAGAGAAATTCACCCCTCCACTTT. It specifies CASSWGQRNSPLHF.

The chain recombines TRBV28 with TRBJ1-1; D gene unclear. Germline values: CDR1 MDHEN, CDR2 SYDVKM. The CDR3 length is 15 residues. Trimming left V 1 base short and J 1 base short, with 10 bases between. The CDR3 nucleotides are TGTGCCAGCAGTTTATTTGGAGGAGGGAACACTGAAGCTTTCTTT. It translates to CASSLFGGGNTEAFF.

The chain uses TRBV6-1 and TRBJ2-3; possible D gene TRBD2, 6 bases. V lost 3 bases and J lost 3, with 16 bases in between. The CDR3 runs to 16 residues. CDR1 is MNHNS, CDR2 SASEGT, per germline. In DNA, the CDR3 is TGTGCCAGCAGTGACGGGGTGGCGGGGCTAACAGATACGCAGTATTTT. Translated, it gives CASSDGVAGLTDTQYF.

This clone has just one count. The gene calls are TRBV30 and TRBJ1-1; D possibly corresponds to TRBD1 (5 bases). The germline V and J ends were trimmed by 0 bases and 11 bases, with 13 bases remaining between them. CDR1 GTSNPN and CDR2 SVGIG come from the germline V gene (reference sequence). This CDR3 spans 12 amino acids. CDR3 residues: CAWSVSGGTAFF. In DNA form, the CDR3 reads TGTGCCTGGAGTGTATCGGGGGGGACCGCTTTCTTT.

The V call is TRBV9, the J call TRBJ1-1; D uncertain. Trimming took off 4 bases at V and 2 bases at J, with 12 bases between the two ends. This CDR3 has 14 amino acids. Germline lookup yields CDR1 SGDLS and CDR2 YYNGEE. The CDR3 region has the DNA TGTGCCAGCAGCCCATCGGTCCCAAACACTGAAGCTTTCTTT. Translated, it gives CASSPSVPNTEAFF. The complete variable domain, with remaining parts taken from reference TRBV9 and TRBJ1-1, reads DSGVTQTPKHLITATGQRVTLRCSPRSGDLSVYWYQQSLDQGLQFLIQYYNGEERAKGNILERFSAQQFPDLHSELNLSSLELGDSALYFCASSPSVPNTEAFFGQGTRLTVV.

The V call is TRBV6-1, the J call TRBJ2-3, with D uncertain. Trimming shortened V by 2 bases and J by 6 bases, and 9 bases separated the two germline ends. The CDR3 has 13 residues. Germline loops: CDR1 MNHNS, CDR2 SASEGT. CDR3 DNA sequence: TGTGCCAGCAGTGAAAGAGACGGGGATACGCAGTATTTT. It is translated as CASSERDGDTQYF.

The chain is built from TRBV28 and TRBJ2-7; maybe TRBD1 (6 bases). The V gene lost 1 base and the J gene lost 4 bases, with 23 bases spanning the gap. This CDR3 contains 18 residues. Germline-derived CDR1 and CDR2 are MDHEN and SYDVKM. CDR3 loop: CASSLFPRGRGKTYEQYF. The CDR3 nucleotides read TGTGCCAGCAGTTTATTCCCCCGGGGAAGGGGGAAGACTTACGAGCAGTACTTC.

The CDR3 DNA follows: TGCAGCGTTGAAGGACTAGTGGGGCACTACGAGCAGTACTTC. Its translation is CSVEGLVGHYEQYF. The J gene is TRBJ2-7, the V gene TRBV29-1; a possible D gene is TRBD2 (6 bases). Trimming cost V 1 base and J 3 bases, with 13 bases left between them. CDR3 length: 14 residues. CDR1 is SQVTM, CDR2 ANQGSEA, per germline.

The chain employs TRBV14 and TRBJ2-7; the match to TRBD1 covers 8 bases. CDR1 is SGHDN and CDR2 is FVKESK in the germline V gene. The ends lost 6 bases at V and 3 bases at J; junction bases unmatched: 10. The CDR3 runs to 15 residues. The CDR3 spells CASRLSGTGIYEQYF. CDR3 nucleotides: TGTGCCAGCAGACTCTCCGGGACAGGAATCTACGAGCAGTACTTC.

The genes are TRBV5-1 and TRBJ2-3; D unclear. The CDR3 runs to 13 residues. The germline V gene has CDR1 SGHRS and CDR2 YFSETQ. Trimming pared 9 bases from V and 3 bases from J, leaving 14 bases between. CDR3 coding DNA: TGCGCCACCCGGGTCGTCGTTACAGATACGCAGTATTTT. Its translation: CATRVVVTDTQYF. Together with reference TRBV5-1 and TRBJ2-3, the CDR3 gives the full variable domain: KAGVTQTPRYLIKTRGQQVTLSCSPISGHRSVSWYQQTPGQGLQFLFEYFSETQRNKGNFPGRFSGRQFSNSRSEMNVSTLELGDSALYLCATRVVVTDTQYFGPGTRLTVL.

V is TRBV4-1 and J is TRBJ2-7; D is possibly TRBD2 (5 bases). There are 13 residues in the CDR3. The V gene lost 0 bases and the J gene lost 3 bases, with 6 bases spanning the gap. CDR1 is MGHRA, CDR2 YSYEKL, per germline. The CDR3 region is CASSQEGSYEQYF. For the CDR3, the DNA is TGCGCCAGCAGCCAAGAAGGGAGCTACGAGCAGTACTTC.

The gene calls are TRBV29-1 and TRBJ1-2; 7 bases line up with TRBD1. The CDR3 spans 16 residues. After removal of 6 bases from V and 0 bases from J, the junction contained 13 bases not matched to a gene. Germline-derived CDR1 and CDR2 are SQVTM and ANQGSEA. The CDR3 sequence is CSVQGTARVPNYGYTF. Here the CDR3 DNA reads TGCAGCGTCCAGGGGACAGCGAGGGTCCCTAACTATGGCTACACCTTC.

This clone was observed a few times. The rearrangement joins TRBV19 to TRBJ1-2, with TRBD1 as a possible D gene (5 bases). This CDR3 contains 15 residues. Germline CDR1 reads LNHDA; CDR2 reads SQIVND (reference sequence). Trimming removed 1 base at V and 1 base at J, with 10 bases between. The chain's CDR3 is CASSIGQGINYGYTF. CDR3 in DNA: TGTGCCAGTAGTATAGGCCAGGGAATTAACTATGGCTACACCTTC.

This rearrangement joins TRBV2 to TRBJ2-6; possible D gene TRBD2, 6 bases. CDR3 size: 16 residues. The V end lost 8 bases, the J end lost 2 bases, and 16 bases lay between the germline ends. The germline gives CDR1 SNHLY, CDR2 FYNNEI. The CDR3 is CASRGTRRTGANVLTF. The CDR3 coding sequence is TGTGCCAGCCGGGGGACGCGCAGAACTGGGGCCAACGTCCTGACTTTC.

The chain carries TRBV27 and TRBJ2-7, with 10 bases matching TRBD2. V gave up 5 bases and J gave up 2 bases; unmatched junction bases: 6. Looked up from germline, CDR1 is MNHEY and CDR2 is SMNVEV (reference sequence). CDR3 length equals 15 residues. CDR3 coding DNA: TGTGCCAGCAGTGGCCAGCGGGAGGGCCCCTACGAGCAGTACTTC. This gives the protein CASSGQREGPYEQYF.

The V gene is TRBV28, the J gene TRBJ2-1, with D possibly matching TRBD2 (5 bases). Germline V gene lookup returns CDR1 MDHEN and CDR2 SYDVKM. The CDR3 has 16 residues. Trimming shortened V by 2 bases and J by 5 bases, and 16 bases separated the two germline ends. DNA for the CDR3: TGTGCCAGCAGTTTAGCGGGTTGGCTAGCAGACAATGAGCAGTTCTTC. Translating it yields CASSLAGWLADNEQFF.

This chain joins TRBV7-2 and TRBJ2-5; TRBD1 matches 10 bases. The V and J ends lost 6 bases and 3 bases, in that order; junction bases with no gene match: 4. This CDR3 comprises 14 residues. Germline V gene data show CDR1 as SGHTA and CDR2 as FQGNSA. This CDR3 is CASRIGTGEETQYF. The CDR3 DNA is TGTGCCAGCAGGATAGGGACAGGGGAAGAGACCCAGTACTTC.

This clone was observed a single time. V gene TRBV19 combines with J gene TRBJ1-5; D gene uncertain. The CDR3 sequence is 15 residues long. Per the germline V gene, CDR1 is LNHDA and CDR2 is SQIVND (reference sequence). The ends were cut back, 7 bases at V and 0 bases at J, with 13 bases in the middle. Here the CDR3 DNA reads TGTGCCAGTAATCCGCCCGGGAATAGCAATCAGCCCCAGCATTTT. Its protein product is CASNPPGNSNQPQHF. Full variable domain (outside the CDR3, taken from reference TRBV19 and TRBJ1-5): DGGITQSPKYLFRKEGQNVTLSCEQNLNHDAMYWYRQDPGQGLRLIYYSQIVNDFQKGDIAEGYSVSREKKESFPLTVTSAQKNPTAFYLCASNPPGNSNQPQHFGDGTRLSIL.

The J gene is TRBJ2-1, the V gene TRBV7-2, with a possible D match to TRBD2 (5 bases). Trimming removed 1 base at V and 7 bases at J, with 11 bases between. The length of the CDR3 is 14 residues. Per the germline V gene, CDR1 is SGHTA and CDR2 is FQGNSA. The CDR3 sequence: CASSLEGVGNEQFF. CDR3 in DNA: TGTGCCAGCAGCTTAGAGGGAGTGGGAAATGAGCAGTTCTTC.

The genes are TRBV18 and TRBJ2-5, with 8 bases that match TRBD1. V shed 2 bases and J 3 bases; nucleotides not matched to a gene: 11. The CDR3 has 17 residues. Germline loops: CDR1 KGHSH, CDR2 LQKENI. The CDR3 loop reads CASSPAPSTGEKETQYF. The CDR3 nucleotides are TGTGCCAGCTCACCAGCTCCGTCGACAGGGGAGAAAGAGACCCAGTACTTC. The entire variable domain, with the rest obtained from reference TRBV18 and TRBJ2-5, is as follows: NAGVMQNPRHLVRRRGQEARLRCSPMKGHSHVYWYRQLPEEGLKFMVYLQKENIIDESGMPKERFSAEFPKEGPSILRIQQVVRGDSAAYFCASSPAPSTGEKETQYFGPGTRLLVL.

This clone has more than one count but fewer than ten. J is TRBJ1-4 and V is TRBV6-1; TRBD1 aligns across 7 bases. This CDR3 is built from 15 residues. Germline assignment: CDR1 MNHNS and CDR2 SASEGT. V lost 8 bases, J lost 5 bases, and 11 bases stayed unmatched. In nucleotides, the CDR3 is TGTGCCAGCGGAAGAAGGGACAGACCGAATGAAAAACTGTTTTTT. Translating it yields CASGRRDRPNEKLFF.

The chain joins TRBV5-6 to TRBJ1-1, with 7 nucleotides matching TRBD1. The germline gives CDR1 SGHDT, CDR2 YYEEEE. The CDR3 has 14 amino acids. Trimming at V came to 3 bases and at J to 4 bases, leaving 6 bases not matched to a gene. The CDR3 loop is CASSSVPGGTEAFF. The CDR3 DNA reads TGTGCCAGCAGCTCCGTCCCAGGGGGCACTGAAGCTTTCTTT.

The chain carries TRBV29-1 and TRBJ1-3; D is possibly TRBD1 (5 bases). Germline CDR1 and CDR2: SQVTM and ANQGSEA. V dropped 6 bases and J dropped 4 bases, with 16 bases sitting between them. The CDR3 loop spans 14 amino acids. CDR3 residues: CSVSQGGKGNTIYF. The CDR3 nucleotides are TGCAGCGTCAGCCAGGGAGGGAAAGGAAACACCATATATTTT.

The CDR3 DNA sequence: TGTGCCAGCAGTGAGACTAGCGGGGCCCCGTACAATGAGCAGTTCTTC. Protein sequence: CASSETSGAPYNEQFF. This chain connects TRBV2 to TRBJ2-1; 11 bases are a match to TRBD2. Looked up from germline, CDR1 is SNHLY and CDR2 is FYNNEI. The junction had 5 bases not matched to a gene; V was cut back by 3 bases and J by 4 bases. The CDR3 spans 16 residues.

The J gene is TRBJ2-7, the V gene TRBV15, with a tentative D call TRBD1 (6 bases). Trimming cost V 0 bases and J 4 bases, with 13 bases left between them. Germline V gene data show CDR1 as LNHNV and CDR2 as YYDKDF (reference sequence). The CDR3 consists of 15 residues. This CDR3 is CATSREPGVFYEQYF. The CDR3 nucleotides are TGTGCCACCAGCAGAGAGCCAGGGGTTTTTTACGAGCAGTACTTC.

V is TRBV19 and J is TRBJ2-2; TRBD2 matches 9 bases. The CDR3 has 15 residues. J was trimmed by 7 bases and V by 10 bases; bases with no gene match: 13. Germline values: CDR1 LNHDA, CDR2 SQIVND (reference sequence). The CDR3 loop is CAISLGLALGGELFF. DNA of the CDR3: TGTGCCATCTCCTTGGGACTAGCTCTTGGCGGGGAGCTGTTTTTT.

For the CDR3, the DNA is TGTGCCAGCGGGGCGGGGTCGCCAGATACGCAGTATTTT. Its translation is CASGAGSPDTQYF. The genes are TRBV6-4 and TRBJ2-3; a weak D match, TRBD2 (6 bases). This CDR3 comprises 13 residues. CDR1 and CDR2 from the germline V gene are MRHNA and SNTAGT. The germline V and J ends were trimmed by 8 bases and 4 bases, with 13 bases remaining between them.

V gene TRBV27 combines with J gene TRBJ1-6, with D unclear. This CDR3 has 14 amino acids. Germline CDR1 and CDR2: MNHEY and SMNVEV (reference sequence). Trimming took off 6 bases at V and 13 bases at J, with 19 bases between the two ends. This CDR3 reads CASSLGPGRLPLHF. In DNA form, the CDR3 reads TGTGCCAGCAGCCTCGGCCCCGGGAGGTTGCCCCTCCACTTT.

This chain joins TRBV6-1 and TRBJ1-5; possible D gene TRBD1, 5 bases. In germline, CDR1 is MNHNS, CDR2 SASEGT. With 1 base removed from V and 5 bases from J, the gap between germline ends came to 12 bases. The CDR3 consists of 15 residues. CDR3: CASSEEYGGYQPQHF. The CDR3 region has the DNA TGTGCCAGCAGTGAAGAGTACGGGGGATATCAGCCCCAGCATTTT.

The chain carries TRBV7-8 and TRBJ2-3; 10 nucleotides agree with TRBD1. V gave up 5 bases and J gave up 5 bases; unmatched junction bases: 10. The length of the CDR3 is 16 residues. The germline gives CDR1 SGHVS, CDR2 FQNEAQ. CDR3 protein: CASSARDRGSRDTQYF. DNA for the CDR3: TGTGCCAGCAGCGCCCGGGACAGGGGTAGTAGAGATACGCAGTATTTT.

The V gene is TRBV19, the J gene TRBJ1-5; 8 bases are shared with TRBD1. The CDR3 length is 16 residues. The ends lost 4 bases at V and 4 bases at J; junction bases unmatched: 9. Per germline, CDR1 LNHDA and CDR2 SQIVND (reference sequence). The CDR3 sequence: CASSKPPGQVNQPQHF. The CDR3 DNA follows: TGTGCCAGTAGTAAACCTCCGGGACAGGTTAATCAGCCCCAGCATTTT.